The next 8 T cell receptor beta chains were all read from a single sample in a study of CXCR3-negative and CXCR3-positive naive CD8 T cells. The libraries of TRB cDNA were prepared using 5' RACE with UMI labels. TCRdb reprocessed the 5' RACE reads, keeping one entry per CDR3 protein, no DNA. The sample has tens of thousands of distinct CDR3 sequences, and its top ten clones hold about 14%. Material: memory CD8+ T cells from blood. The receptors were sampled from a human donor in good health. Some clones in this sample may be carry-over from other donors' samples.

The V and J genes are TRBV28 and TRBJ2-3. CDR3 size: 15 residues. Germline V gene sequence: CDR1 MDHEN, CDR2 SYDVKM. The CDR3 protein is CASSLYRSSTDTQYF.

This chain joins TRBV7-9 and TRBJ2-1; the D call of TRBD1 rests on TCRdb alone, since no DNA is present to check it. Germline CDR1 is SEHNR and CDR2 is FQNEAQ (reference sequence). This CDR3 is 17 amino acids long. This chain's CDR3 is CASSLGWGPGAYNEQFF.

The chain employs TRBV29-1 and TRBJ2-3; the TCRdb D gene call, TRBD1, has no DNA to confirm it. The CDR3 is made up of 12 amino acids. The germline CDR1 and CDR2 sequences are SQVTM and ANQGSEA. This CDR3 reads CSVGLRGDTQYF.

The chain couples TRBV21-1 to TRBJ1-2. TRBV21-1 is a pseudogene segment. The CDR3 sequence is 14 residues long. CDR3 loop: CASSKGETNYGYTF.

The V call is TRBV29-1, the J call TRBJ2-7; no DNA is available, so the TRBD2 call from TCRdb remains unchecked. Germline V gene sequence: CDR1 SQVTM, CDR2 ANQGSEA. This CDR3 region has 13 residues. The CDR3 sequence is CSAAGLEENEQYF.

The chain uses TRBV28 and TRBJ2-3; without DNA, the TCRdb call of TRBD2 cannot be checked. The CDR3 runs to 15 residues. Germline V gene lookup returns CDR1 MDHEN and CDR2 SYDVKM. The CDR3: CASSLWAGETDTQYF.

The gene calls are TRBV28 and TRBJ2-7. Per germline, CDR1 MDHEN and CDR2 SYDVKM. The length of the CDR3 is 14 residues. The CDR3 loop is CASSLFQETYEQYF.

The chain employs TRBV6-5 and TRBJ2-3; TCRdb picks TRBD1, but there is no DNA to check that call. The CDR3 loop spans 15 amino acids. From germline, CDR1 is MNHEY and CDR2 SVGAGI. The CDR3 loop reads CASSYRGTNTDTQYF.